The clone carrying this T cell receptor (beta chain) was recorded only once. The antigen is unknown. The sample comes from a study of CD8 T cells in Susac syndrome. With random hexamers, about 0.45 to 1 ug RNA was reverse transcribed. Multiplex PCR with immunoSEQ amplified the TCR beta CDR3 across 54 Vbeta and 13 Jbeta. Using its own MiXCR run on the immunoSEQ multiplex PCR reads, TCRdb lists one record per CDR3 protein. The sample yields about 180,000 distinct CDR3 sequences, about 95% seen once. General study results and limits: The relatively small number of individuals in the TCR sequencing and HLA analysis was acknowledged by the study. In Susac syndrome, the CD4+ T cell repertoires did not show clonal expansion.

Both CD4+ and CD8+ T cells were negatively isolated, and TEMRA cells underwent FACS enrichment. The germline V gene has CDR1 LNHNV and CDR2 YYDKDF (reference sequence). This CDR3 is built from 14 residues. Between the trimmed V and J ends, which lost 5 bases and 8 bases, there was a span of 18 bases. Sequencing input: CD4+ T cells from PBMCs. The TCR was taken from a human donor with Susac syndrome. The chain links TRBV15 to TRBJ1-2; D is unresolved. The CDR3 nucleotides are TGTGCCACCAGCCTTGGATCCCTGTCCTACGGCTACACCTTC. It codes for CATSLGSLSYGYTF.